The 3 T cell receptor beta chains reported below all come from one sample, sequenced in a study of control samples from healthy donors and cancer patients (dated by TCRdb to 2019 to 2021). Library creation used the immunoSEQ multiplex PCR assay. TCRdb took this table from immuneACCESS and kept in-frame rearrangements with V and J called. Such tables lack part of the clones; where checked against another copy, unresolved V genes explain under half of the gap, and the rest is unexplained. The sample table shows 130,000 or so clones, and approximately 89% are seen once. In total, the top ten clones hold about 7.9% of the sample. Source material: PBMCs. The receptors were gathered from a man aged 50 to 59 with head and neck cancer.

This chain joins TRBV9 and TRBJ2-2; no firm D call. Trimming stripped 3 bases from V and 8 bases from J, with 11 bases between. CDR1 SGDLS and CDR2 YYNGEE come from the germline V gene. The CDR3 runs to 13 residues. As DNA, the CDR3 is TGTGCCAGCAGCGAACAGCCCTGGGGGGAGCTGTTTTTT. It is translated as CASSEQPWGELFF.

The chain uses TRBV14 and TRBJ1-1, with D perhaps TRBD1 (6 bases). CDR1 SGHDN and CDR2 FVKESK come from the germline V gene. The CDR3 sequence is 18 residues long. V lost 1 base, J lost 0 bases, and 18 bases lay in between. The CDR3 loop reads CASSQGRGRGILNTEAFF. The DNA of the CDR3 is TGTGCCAGCAGCCAAGGTCGCGGCAGGGGTATCTTGAACACTGAAGCTTTCTTT.

The V gene is TRBV28, the J gene TRBJ2-7; a possible D gene is TRBD1 (6 bases). There are 14 residues in the CDR3. The germline CDR1 and CDR2 sequences are MDHEN and SYDVKM. Trimming shortened V by 6 bases and J by 1 base, and 13 bases separated the two germline ends. Here the CDR3 DNA reads TGTGCCAGCAGACTCACAGGGAATTCCTACGAGCAGTACTTC. Protein product: CASRLTGNSYEQYF.